One TCR beta chain is described in this entry. Which antigen it targets is not known. No base quality values were provided; no much bigger clone lies one nucleotide off. The immunoSEQ kit was used, according to the manufacturer's recommendations, to generate TCR beta libraries from genomic DNA. Library preparation used a first multiplex PCR with proprietary primers, then a second PCR adding unique barcodes, with bead cleanups after each round. Each sample batch included a kit-provided positive control reaction and a negative control reaction. The final libraries underwent checking on an Agilent 4200 TapeStation D1000 ScreenTape, volumetric pooling, and quantification by qPCR. Sequencing ran on an Illumina NextSeq500 with a MidOutput 150-cycle cartridge, using 156 Read1 and 15 Index1 cycles with kit custom primers. The pooled library was loaded at 0.8 to 1 pM with a 20% PhiX control spike-in. The source study handled its data this way. Vendor-processed data were analyzed in R, and a clonotype was defined as all T cells sharing the same CDR3 nucleotide sequence. For clone abundance analyses, frequencies were normalized to the 10,000 most abundant clones per sample. Public T cell clones, averaging fewer than five per sample, were removed before analysis. An abundance difference of at least 32-fold between compartments was the criterion for calling clonotypes tumor-enriched or baseline blood-enriched. A beta-binomial differential abundance model was used to identify clonotypes that were expanded or contracted between blood time points. Tumor-blood repertoire similarity was measured with the Baroni-Urbani and Buser coefficient, and groups were compared using two-tailed Wilcoxon tests in R. TCRdb took over this immuneACCESS table, retaining in-frame rearrangements with V and J assigned. Such tables are incomplete; in checked studies, under half of the missing clones stem from an unresolved V gene, and the remainder is unexplained. V and J calls and clone size follow that table, whereas D and trimming were derived from the DNA. The sample table holds 130,000 or so clones, of which approximately 87% were seen once. The leading ten clones occupy roughly 25% of the sample.

This specimen belongs to a study of radiation and T cells in renal cell carcinoma (TCRdb year 2020). For the wider study: Samples came from a clinical trial, in which primary renal cell carcinomas received 15 Gy stereotactic body radiation therapy followed by nephrectomy 4 weeks later. A total of roughly 53 samples underwent TCR beta sequencing, made up of around 26 tumors and about 27 peripheral blood samples. Across all 50 or so samples, under 5,000,000 unique CDR3 nucleotide sequences, encoding 2,658,974 unique CDR3 amino acid sequences, were identified.

Per the publication, the time point label means: baseline pretreatment blood. The treatment or condition label, as the study defines it: 15 Gy SBRT to primary tumor, nephrectomy 4 weeks later. To follow tumor-enriched clonotypes, peripheral blood was collected serially from radiation-treated patients at baseline and again at 2 weeks and 4 weeks after SBRT. Every patient's renal cell carcinoma showed clear cell pathology. Genomic DNA for TCR sequencing was prepared using the QIAamp DNA Blood Mini Kit (Qiagen). Samples were included in the analyses only if all quality control checks were passed. Paper-wide results and their limitations: Because pretreatment tumor biopsies were not available, the baseline intratumoral presence of clonotypes could not be determined. Dynamics of the blood repertoire were not tracked past 4 weeks after treatment. An increase in top tumor clonotypes in blood was observed from baseline to 2 weeks post-radiation, followed by contraction by 4 weeks, which was taken to suggest transient expansion of tumor-resident clones. With a single-armed trial design, the study had no way to address how radiation dose or scheduling affects the TCR repertoire.

Source: blood, taken from a patient whose treatment included radiotherapy and nephrectomy. This sequence originates from a woman between 45 and 60 years old with renal cell carcinoma.

CDR3 loop: CAISDVRGAGGFTDTQYF. In nucleotide form, the sequence is TGTGCCATCAGTGACGTTCGCGGGGCAGGGGGCTTTACAGATACGCAGTATTTT. The V and J segments used are TRBV10-3 and TRBJ2-3, and 8 junctional nucleotides match TRBD1. Compared with germline, V lacks 3 bases and J lacks 3 bases; bases without a gene match: 14. The germline V gene sets CDR1 to ENHRY and CDR2 to SYGVKD. The CDR3 spans 18 residues, from the cysteine through the phenylalanine. CDR3 DNA only is kept here, 54 bases in frame from base 1.